The next 11 T cell receptor beta chains were all read from a single sample in a study of blood T cells in healthy people across ages. A J-beta primer mix and a sample-barcoded 5' primer were used in a second PCR of about 6 to 12 cycles. TCRdb passed the 5' RACE reads through MiXCR, listing each CDR3 protein once. The sample records about 1 million distinct CDR3 sequences, 35% to 50% being singletons. Source material: blood. The receptor source for this set is a woman in her sixties in good health.

The J gene is TRBJ1-2, the V gene TRBV5-1; D gene uncertain. In germline, CDR1 is SGHRS, CDR2 YFSETQ. There are 14 residues in the CDR3. V was pared by 0 bases and J by 7 bases, with 13 bases between. This CDR3 reads CASSLGTGVSGYTF. The CDR3 nucleotides are TGCGCCAGCAGCTTGGGCACTGGAGTCTCTGGCTACACCTTC.

The chain links TRBV6-2 or TRBV6-3 to TRBJ2-1; D uncertain. Germline V gives CDR1 MNHEY, CDR2 SVGEGT. V was shortened by 8 bases and J by 2 bases, with 7 bases between the two germline ends. The CDR3 sequence is 12 residues long. As DNA, the CDR3 is TGTGCCAGCCAGGAAACCTACAATGAGCAGTTCTTC. This translates into CASQETYNEQFF.

The rearrangement links TRBV20-1 to TRBJ2-5; D perhaps matches TRBD2 (5 bases). The J call may be incorrect, as the DNA end agrees better with TRBJ2-1. This CDR3 has 11 residues. Germline V gene lookup returns CDR1 DFQATT and CDR2 SNEGSKA (reference sequence). CDR3 sequence reads: CSVGIQETQFF. DNA of the CDR3: TGCAGTGTCGGGATTCAAGAGACCCAGTTCTTC.

Here the CDR3 DNA reads TGTGCCACAGAGGGGGACACCGGCTACACCTTC. Protein: CATEGDTGYTF. The rearrangement joins TRBV6-1 to TRBJ1-2; maybe TRBD1 (6 bases). The CDR3 covers 11 residues. CDR1 and CDR2 from the germline V gene are MNHNS and SASEGT. The V end lost 10 bases, the J end lost 8 bases, and 14 bases lay between the germline ends.

This chain uses TRBV3-1 with TRBJ2-6; D is undetermined. Germline lookup yields CDR1 LGHDT and CDR2 YNNKEL (reference sequence). This CDR3 has 18 amino acids. Deletions cut 1 base from V and 4 bases from J, with 17 bases between. In DNA form, the CDR3 reads TGTGCCAGCAGCCAAGGGTCTAGTCCCCTAATGGGGGCCAACGTCCTGACTTTC. It specifies CASSQGSSPLMGANVLTF.

Note on this clonotype: Its ends do not fully match the called genes, so a read error is possible. CDR3 DNA sequence: TGCAGTGCTAGAGACCGTGAGGGAGACCCCTACAAGCAGTACTTC. As protein: CSARDREGDPYKQYF. J is TRBJ2-7 and V is TRBV20-1; tentatively, D is TRBD2 (5 bases). The germline CDR1 and CDR2 sequences are DFQATT and SNEGSKA (reference sequence). This CDR3 spans 15 amino acids.

The V gene is TRBV28, the J gene TRBJ1-2; 8 nucleotides match TRBD1. The J segment lost 3 bases and the V segment lost 6 bases, leaving 18 bases of the junction unmatched. CDR1 and CDR2 (germline): MDHEN, SYDVKM. The CDR3 is 18 residues long. The CDR3 reads CASSPVQGERPRDYGYTF. The CDR3 DNA sequence: TGTGCCAGCAGCCCCGTACAGGGGGAGCGTCCGAGGGACTATGGCTACACCTTC.

The chain couples TRBV6-5 to TRBJ1-2; D is perhaps TRBD1 (6 bases). The ends were cut back, 7 bases at V and 8 bases at J, with 17 bases in the middle. This CDR3 comprises 13 residues. CDR1 is MNHEY and CDR2 is SVGAGI in the germline V gene. CDR3 sequence: CASIRLTGGGYTF. The CDR3 nucleotides are TGTGCCAGCATCCGACTGACAGGTGGAGGCTACACCTTC.

This chain joins TRBV27 and TRBJ2-1; TRBD2 agrees at 11 bases. The V and J ends lost 0 bases and 4 bases, in that order; junction bases with no gene match: 2. Germline V lookup: CDR1 MNHEY, CDR2 SMNVEV (reference sequence). There are 16 residues in the CDR3. The CDR3 DNA is TGTGCCAGCAGTTTATCCGGGACTAGCGGATACAATGAGCAGTTCTTC. This gives the protein CASSLSGTSGYNEQFF.

This clonotype was detected many times. This chain joins TRBV4-2 and TRBJ2-1; 9 nucleotides line up with TRBD1. The germline V gene encodes CDR1 LGHNA and CDR2 YNFKEQ. J gave up 4 bases and V 3 bases, and 4 bases lay outside the gene matches. The CDR3 is 15 amino acids. For the CDR3, the DNA is TGTGCCAGCAGCCAGGGACAGGGACCTTACAATGAGCAGTTCTTC. Protein product: CASSQGQGPYNEQFF.

V gene TRBV6-6 combines with J gene TRBJ2-5, with 7 bases that match TRBD1. The V and J ends lost 2 bases and 5 bases, in that order; junction bases with no gene match: 8. The CDR3 covers 15 residues. Per germline, CDR1 MNHNY and CDR2 SVGAGI (reference sequence). The CDR3 sequence: CASSYGDRFWETQYF. CDR3 nucleotide sequence: TGTGCCAGCAGTTACGGGGACAGATTCTGGGAGACCCAGTACTTC.